These 12 T cell receptor beta chains came from one sample sequenced in a study of blood T cell repertoires in COVID-19. Libraries were prepared by immunoSEQ multiplex PCR; TCRdb keeps only in-frame clonotypes and omits some of them. The sample carries over 55,000 clones, around 86% recorded once. Sequencing used peripheral blood. These receptors came from a man aged 45 to 65 with active COVID-19.

V is TRBV6-5 and J is TRBJ1-2; TRBD1 agrees at 9 bases. The CDR3 is 14 residues long. J was trimmed by 6 bases and V by 6 bases; bases with no gene match: 8. Germline values: CDR1 MNHEY, CDR2 SVGAGI. CDR3 nucleotide sequence: TGTGCCAGCAGGCTAACAGGGGGCGATAATGGCTACACCTTC. It specifies CASRLTGGDNGYTF.

V is TRBV28 and J is TRBJ1-4; D perhaps matches TRBD1 (6 bases). Trimming took off 5 bases at V and 7 bases at J, with 14 bases between the two ends. Germline V lookup: CDR1 MDHEN, CDR2 SYDVKM. The CDR3 extends over 14 amino acids. The CDR3 sequence is CASSTTGGGEKLFF. CDR3 nucleotide sequence: TGTGCCAGCAGTACGACAGGTGGAGGTGAAAAACTGTTTTTT.

This chain uses TRBV28 with TRBJ2-7; 8 bases line up with TRBD2. The V and J ends lost 3 bases and 3 bases, in that order; junction bases with no gene match: 10. CDR3 length equals 16 residues. The germline CDR1 and CDR2 sequences are MDHEN and SYDVKM. CDR3 in DNA: TGTGCCAGCAGTTTCCGGCGGGGGGAGTATCGCTACGAGCAGTACTTC. Its protein product is CASSFRRGEYRYEQYF.

The rearrangement joins TRBV20-1 to TRBJ2-3; D may be TRBD2 (6 bases). Germline V CDR1 and CDR2: DFQATT, SNEGSKA (reference sequence). V lost 3 bases and J 6 bases, leaving 13 bases between the germline ends. The CDR3 contains 13 residues. CDR3: CSASFSGRDTQYF. The CDR3 nucleotides are TGCAGTGCTAGTTTCAGCGGGCGGGATACGCAGTATTTT.

V gene TRBV10-3 combines with J gene TRBJ1-1, with D perhaps TRBD1 (6 bases). Germline V gene sequence: CDR1 ENHRY, CDR2 SYGVKD. The V gene lost 8 bases and the J gene lost 11 bases, with 18 bases spanning the gap. The CDR3 is 12 amino acids. CDR3 in amino acids: CAIPRGGLGAFF. The CDR3 DNA sequence: TGTGCCATCCCAAGGGGGGGCCTAGGGGCTTTCTTT.

Remarks on this clone: Other DNA sequences in this specimen translate into the identical CDR3. The chain links TRBV19 to TRBJ1-2, with 8 bases matching TRBD1. Germline CDR1 reads LNHDA; CDR2 reads SQIVND (reference sequence). The CDR3 runs 16 residues. The ends lost 4 bases at V and 2 bases at J; junction bases unmatched: 9. Here the CDR3 DNA reads TGTGCCAGTAGTACCCGGCAGGGGGCGCGAAACTATGGCTACACCTTC. Encoded protein: CASSTRQGARNYGYTF.

This clone was observed a handful of times. The CDR3 bases are TGTGCCAGCAGTGGGGGACAGGTTGAGTCCCACGAGCAGTACTTC. Protein: CASSGGQVESHEQYF. The V and J genes are TRBV6-2 or TRBV6-3 and TRBJ2-7; 8 bases match TRBD1. The CDR3 consists of 15 residues. In germline, CDR1 is MNHEY, CDR2 SVGEGT. Trimming at V came to 5 bases and at J to 5 bases, leaving 11 bases not matched to a gene.

This clone has just a few counts. V gene TRBV7-2 combines with J gene TRBJ2-7; D unresolved. Germline lookup yields CDR1 SGHTA and CDR2 FQGNSA. Trimming stripped 5 bases from V and 3 bases from J, with 14 bases between. CDR3 length: 14 residues. CDR3 protein: CASSPSRSLYEQYF. The CDR3 DNA sequence: TGTGCCAGCAGCCCTTCGAGGTCCCTCTACGAGCAGTACTTC.

The chain joins TRBV28 to TRBJ1-2; 9 bases are a match to TRBD1. The CDR3 runs 16 residues. J lost 4 bases, V lost 5 bases, and 11 bases had no gene match. The germline gives CDR1 MDHEN, CDR2 SYDVKM. The CDR3 here is CASSRVDRDRVYGYTF. The CDR3 DNA follows: TGTGCCAGCAGTCGCGTCGACCGGGACAGGGTCTATGGCTACACCTTC.

This chain links TRBV19 with TRBJ2-1; 10 bases agree with TRBD2. The CDR3 is 15 residues long. V shed 10 bases and J 10 bases; nucleotides not matched to a gene: 16. Looked up from germline, CDR1 is LNHDA and CDR2 is SQIVND (reference sequence). CDR3 coding DNA: TGTGCCACTTACGACCCTAGCGGGAGCAGGTTAGAGCAGTTCTTC. This translates into CATYDPSGSRLEQFF.

The genes are TRBV24-1 and TRBJ2-2, with a weak D call TRBD1 (6 bases). Germline loops: CDR1 KGHDR, CDR2 SFDVKD. V lost 5 bases, J lost 0 bases, and 12 bases lay in between. The CDR3 loop spans 16 amino acids. In DNA form, the CDR3 reads TGTGCCACCAGTGGTATTTGGACAGCGAACACCGGGGAGCTGTTTTTT. It yields the protein CATSGIWTANTGELFF.

The chain is built from TRBV19 and TRBJ2-3; TRBD2 aligns across 9 bases. J was trimmed by 6 bases and V by 5 bases; bases with no gene match: 18. This CDR3 is built from 18 residues. CDR1 is LNHDA and CDR2 is SQIVND in the germline V gene (reference sequence). CDR3 region: CASSARVGGRAAIDTQYF. Written as DNA, the CDR3 is TGTGCCAGTAGTGCACGGGTAGGCGGGAGGGCCGCTATTGATACGCAGTATTTT.